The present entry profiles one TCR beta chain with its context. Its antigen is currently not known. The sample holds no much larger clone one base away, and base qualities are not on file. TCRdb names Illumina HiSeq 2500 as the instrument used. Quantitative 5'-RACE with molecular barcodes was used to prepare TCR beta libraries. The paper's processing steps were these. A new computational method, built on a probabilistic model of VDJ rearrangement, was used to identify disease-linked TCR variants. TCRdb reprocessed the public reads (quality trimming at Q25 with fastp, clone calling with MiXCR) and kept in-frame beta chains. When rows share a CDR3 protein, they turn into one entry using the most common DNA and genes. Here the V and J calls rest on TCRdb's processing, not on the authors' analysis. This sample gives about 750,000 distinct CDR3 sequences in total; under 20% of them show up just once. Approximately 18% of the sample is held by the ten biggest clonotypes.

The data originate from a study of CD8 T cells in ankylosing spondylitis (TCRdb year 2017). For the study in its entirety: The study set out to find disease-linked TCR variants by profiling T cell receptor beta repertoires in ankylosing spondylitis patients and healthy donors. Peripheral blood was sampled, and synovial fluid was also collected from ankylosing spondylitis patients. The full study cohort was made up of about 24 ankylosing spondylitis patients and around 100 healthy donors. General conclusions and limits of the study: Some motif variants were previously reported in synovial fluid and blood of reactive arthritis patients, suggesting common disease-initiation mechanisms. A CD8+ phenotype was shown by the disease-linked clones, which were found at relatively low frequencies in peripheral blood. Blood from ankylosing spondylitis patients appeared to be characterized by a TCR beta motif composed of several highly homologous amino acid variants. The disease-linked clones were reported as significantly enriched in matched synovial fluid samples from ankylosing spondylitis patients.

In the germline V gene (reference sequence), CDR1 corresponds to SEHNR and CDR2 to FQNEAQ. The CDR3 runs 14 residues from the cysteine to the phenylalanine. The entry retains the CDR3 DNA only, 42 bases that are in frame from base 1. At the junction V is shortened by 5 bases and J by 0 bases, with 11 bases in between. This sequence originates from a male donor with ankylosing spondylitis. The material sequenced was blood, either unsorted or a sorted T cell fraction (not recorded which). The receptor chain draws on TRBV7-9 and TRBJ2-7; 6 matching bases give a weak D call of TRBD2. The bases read TGTGCCAGCAGCCTGCGGGACGCCTCCTACGAGCAGTACTTC. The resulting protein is CASSLRDASYEQYF.